The T cell receptor beta chain under discussion was sequenced for a study of blood T cell repertoires in COVID-19. Study context: Samples came from the United States, Italy and Spain, spanning acute and convalescent COVID-19.

The ends were cut back, 1 base at V and 4 bases at J, with 8 bases in the middle. The length of the CDR3 is 13 residues. CDR1 SEHNR and CDR2 FQNEAQ come from the germline V gene (reference sequence). This clone was recorded only once. The same CDR3 can be traced to other DNA sequences in this sample. Authors' methods: Estimation of nucleated cell counts relied on the amplification of reference gene primers. Profiling relied on immunoSEQ multiplex PCR, and the TCRdb table lists in-frame clones only, not all of them. That table furnishes V, J and clone size, whereas the DNA furnished D and trimming. The sample contains about 320,000 clones, more than 70% of which appear only once.

This sequence joins TRBV7-9 and TRBJ2-7; D uncertain. The TCR was taken from a young man who had recovered from COVID-19. Sequences were obtained from peripheral blood. In DNA, the CDR3 is TGTGCCAGCAGCTTAGGTAGTGGTTACGAGCAGTACTTC. Residues: CASSLGSGYEQYF.